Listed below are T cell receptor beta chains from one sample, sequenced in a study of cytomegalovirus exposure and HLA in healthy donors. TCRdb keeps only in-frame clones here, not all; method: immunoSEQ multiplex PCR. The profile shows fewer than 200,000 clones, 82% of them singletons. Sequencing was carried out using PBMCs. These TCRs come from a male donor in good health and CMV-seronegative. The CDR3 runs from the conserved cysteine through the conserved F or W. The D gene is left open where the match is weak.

CDR3aa: CASGLSGGPGYEQYF
d_gene: TRBD1
v_gene: TRBV12-5

CDR3aa: CASSQPGGQETQYF
d_gene: .
v_gene: TRBV5-4

CDR3aa: CAWTKKAGGLETQYF
d_gene: TRBD2
v_gene: TRBV30

CDR3aa: CASSGRTGGAGYTF
d_gene: TRBD1
v_gene: TRBV5-1

CDR3aa: CASSYSRTSGRYNEQFF
d_gene: TRBD2
v_gene: TRBV6-7

CDR3aa: CASSWDRNTIYF
d_gene: .
v_gene: TRBV7-9

CDR3aa: CATEPQRGGGMYEQYF
d_gene: .
v_gene: TRBV10-3

CDR3aa: CASSSSNEQFF
d_gene: .
v_gene: TRBV7-8

CDR3aa: CASSTGGQGGGYTF
d_gene: TRBD1
v_gene: TRBV6-5

CDR3aa: CASSLLGQGINEQYF
d_gene: TRBD1
v_gene: TRBV7-2

CDR3aa: CASSYNPGEQYF
d_gene: .
v_gene: TRBV6-5

CDR3aa: CSARDLEWYTF
d_gene: .
v_gene: TRBV20-1

CDR3aa: CASSWGQWGNTIYF
d_gene: TRBD1
v_gene: TRBV6-6

CDR3aa: CASSLGAGDGSPLHF
d_gene: .
v_gene: TRBV7-9